This T cell receptor (beta chain) was found in a study of tumor and adjacent non-tumor tissue in lung cancer. The overall study: Stage I to III disease affected about nine men and about five women aged about 31 to 85. On average, productive TCRbeta reads reached about 4.17 million per sample.

Turning to this clonotype: The germline gene is not matched at one end of the junction; a read error may be the cause.

From germline, CDR1 is SGHDT and CDR2 YYEEEE. There are 15 residues in the CDR3. The template was RNA from unsorted bulk tissue. A modified ARM-PCR protocol with three rounds of nested PCR amplified TCRbeta. TCRdb redid the calling of the multiplex PCR reads with MiXCR, one entry per CDR3 protein. The sample records approximately 86,000 distinct CDR3 sequences, roughly 72% being singletons. The source is a middle-aged woman with non-small cell lung cancer. Sequencing was done on a sample of lung tumor tissue. J is TRBJ2-3 and V is TRBV5-6, with TRBD2 as a possible D gene (5 bases). The CDR3 DNA sequence: TGTGCCAGCAGTTTTGTACTAGATGGCACAGATACGCACTATTTT. It specifies CASSFVLDGTDTHYF.